The TCR beta chain under discussion was sequenced for a study of blood T cell repertoires in COVID-19. V shed 3 bases and J 7 bases; nucleotides not matched to a gene: 4. The CDR3 covers 14 residues. Germline V lookup: CDR1 SGDLS, CDR2 YYNGEE. The method was immunoSEQ multiplex PCR; TCRdb's version includes in-frame clones alone and lacks a portion of them. The sample shows more than 40,000 clones, approximately 84% of them seen only once. Sequencing was carried out using peripheral blood. This receptor was identified in a man in his fifties with active COVID-19. The rearrangement joins TRBV9 to TRBJ1-6; 7 nucleotides match TRBD1. Written as DNA, the CDR3 is TGTGCCAGCAGCGCCGGGACAGTAAATTCACCCCTCCACTTT. It codes for CASSAGTVNSPLHF.